The 6 T cell receptor beta chains reported below all come from one sample, sequenced in a study of blood T cell repertoires in COVID-19. The table came from immunoSEQ multiplex PCR; TCRdb's copy has only in-frame clones and leaves some out. The table shows some 77,000 clones, with nearly 90% occurring only once. Sample: peripheral blood. These receptor sequences come from a woman older than 75 with active or convalescent COVID-19.

This chain joins TRBV18 and TRBJ2-1; TRBD2 matches at 9 bases. CDR1 is KGHSH, CDR2 LQKENI, per germline. The length of the CDR3 is 17 residues. J was trimmed by 0 bases and V by 6 bases; bases with no gene match: 9. CDR3 bases: TGTGCCAGCTCTACGGCGGGAGGGTCGAGCTCCTACAATGAGCAGTTCTTC. It encodes CASSTAGGSSSYNEQFF.

The CDR3 reads CASSQDPPPGLPAYNEQFF. CDR3 coding DNA: TGCGCCAGCAGCCAAGATCCCCCGCCGGGACTACCAGCCTACAATGAGCAGTTCTTC. J is TRBJ2-1 and V is TRBV4-3; 7 nucleotides agree with TRBD2. CDR3 length equals 19 residues. Trimming cost V 0 bases and J 2 bases; bases outside gene matches: 13. Germline CDR1 and CDR2: LGHNA and YSLEER.

The gene calls are TRBV28 and TRBJ1-6, with TRBD1 identical over 9 bases. The CDR3 spans 14 residues. Trimming removed 6 bases from V and 6 bases from J; junction bases left unmatched: 3. Germline loops: CDR1 MDHEN, CDR2 SYDVKM. The CDR3 nucleotides read TGTGCCAGCAGACTGGGACAGGGTAATTCACCCCTCCACTTT. It encodes CASRLGQGNSPLHF. Combining the CDR3 with reference TRBV28 and TRBJ1-6 gives the whole variable domain DVKVTQSSRYLVKRTGEKVFLECVQDMDHENMFWYRQDPGLGLRLIYFSYDVKMKEKGDIPEGYSVSREKKERFSLILESASTNQTSMYLCASRLGQGNSPLHFGNGTRLTVT.

This clone has just one count. In nucleotides, the CDR3 is TGTGCCAGCAGTTTGACTAGCGCTCGGGAGACCCAGTACTTC. It is translated as CASSLTSARETQYF. V and J are TRBV28 and TRBJ2-5; 8 nucleotides agree with TRBD2. Germline CDR1 MDHEN, CDR2 SYDVKM. Trimming took 3 bases from V and 5 from J; bases not matched to a gene: 5. The CDR3 is 14 amino acids.

This sequence joins TRBV7-2 and TRBJ2-1; 7 bases are a match to TRBD2. V was clipped by 5 bases and J by 2 bases; unmatched bases: 9. Germline CDR1 SGHTA, CDR2 FQGNSA. The CDR3 extends over 16 amino acids. The CDR3 DNA is TGTGCCAGCAGCCGTACCTCTAGCGGTACCTACAATGAGCAGTTCTTC. Amino acid sequence: CASSRTSSGTYNEQFF.

The chain carries TRBV5-4 and TRBJ2-7, with 9 bases lining up with TRBD2. This CDR3 is 15 amino acids long. V shed 3 bases, J shed 7 bases, and the junction held 11 bases outside the gene matches. The germline V gene has CDR1 SGHNT and CDR2 YYREEE (reference sequence). The CDR3 coding sequence is TGTGCCAGCAGCTGGGGACTAGCCGCTATTGGTGAGCAGTACTTC. It is translated as CASSWGLAAIGEQYF.